Sequencing of this TCR beta chain was carried out in a study of cytomegalovirus exposure and HLA in healthy donors. Study outcomes and limitations: Within the data, a cluster of highly shared sequence variants was likely a sequencing artifact.

This clone was seen only a few times. The target antigen is unknown. The junction had 11 bases not matched to a gene; V was cut back by 4 bases and J by 4 bases. The CDR3 covers 16 residues. Germline V gene sequence: CDR1 MNHNS, CDR2 SASEGT. Primers: 60 Vbeta forward and 13 Jbeta reverse. Profiling relied on immunoSEQ multiplex PCR, and the TCRdb table lists in-frame clones only, not all of them. The sample has 190,000 or so clones; 80% to 85% are singletons. Sequencing input: PBMCs. The chain carries TRBV6-1 and TRBJ1-1, with 8 nucleotides matching TRBD1. The receptor was isolated from a man between 45 and 60 years old in good health and CMV-seronegative. The CDR3 spells CASSASAGGRGTEAFF. CDR3 nucleotides: TGTGCCAGCAGTGCTTCCGCAGGGGGCCGTGGCACTGAAGCTTTCTTT.